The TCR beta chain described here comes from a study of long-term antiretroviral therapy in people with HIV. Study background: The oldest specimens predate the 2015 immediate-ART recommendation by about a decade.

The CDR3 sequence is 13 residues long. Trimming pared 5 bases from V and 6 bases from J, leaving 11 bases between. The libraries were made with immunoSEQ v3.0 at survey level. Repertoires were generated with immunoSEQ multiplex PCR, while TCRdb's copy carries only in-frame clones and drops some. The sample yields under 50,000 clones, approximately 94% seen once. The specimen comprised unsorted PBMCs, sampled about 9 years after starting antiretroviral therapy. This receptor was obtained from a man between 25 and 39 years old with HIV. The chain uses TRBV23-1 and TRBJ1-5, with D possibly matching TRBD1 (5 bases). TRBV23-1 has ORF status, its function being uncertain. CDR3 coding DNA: TGCGCCAGCAGTTTCAAGGGGTCTCAGCCCCAGCATTTT. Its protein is CASSFKGSQPQHF.